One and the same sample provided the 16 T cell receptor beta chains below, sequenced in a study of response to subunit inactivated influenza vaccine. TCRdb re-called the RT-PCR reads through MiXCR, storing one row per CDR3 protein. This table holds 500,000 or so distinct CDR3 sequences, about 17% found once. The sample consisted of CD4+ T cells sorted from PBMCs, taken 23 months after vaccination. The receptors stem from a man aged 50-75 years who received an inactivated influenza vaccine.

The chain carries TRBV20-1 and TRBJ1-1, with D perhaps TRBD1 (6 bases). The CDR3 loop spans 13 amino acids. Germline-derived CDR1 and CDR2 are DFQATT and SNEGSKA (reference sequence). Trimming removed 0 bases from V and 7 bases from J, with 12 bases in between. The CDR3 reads CSARDPGGGEAFF. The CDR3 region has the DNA TGCAGTGCTAGAGATCCTGGGGGCGGTGAAGCTTTCTTT.

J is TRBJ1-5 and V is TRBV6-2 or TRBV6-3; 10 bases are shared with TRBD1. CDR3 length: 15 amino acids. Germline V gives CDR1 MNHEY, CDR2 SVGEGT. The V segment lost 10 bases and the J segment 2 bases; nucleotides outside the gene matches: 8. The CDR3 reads CATKPGTGGNQPQHF. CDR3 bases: TGTGCCACCAAGCCCGGGACAGGGGGCAATCAGCCCCAGCATTTT.

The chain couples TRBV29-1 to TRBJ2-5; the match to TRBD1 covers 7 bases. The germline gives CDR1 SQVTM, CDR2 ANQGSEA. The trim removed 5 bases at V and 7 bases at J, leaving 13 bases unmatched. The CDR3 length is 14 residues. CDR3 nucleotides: TGCAGCGTTCATACAGGGGCCCCGTTATGGACCCAGTACTTC. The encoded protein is CSVHTGAPLWTQYF.

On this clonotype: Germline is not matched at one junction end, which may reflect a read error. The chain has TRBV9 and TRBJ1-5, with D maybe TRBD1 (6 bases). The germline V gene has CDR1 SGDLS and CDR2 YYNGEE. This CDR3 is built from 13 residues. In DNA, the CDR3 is TGTCCCAGCAGCCCCCAGGGGAATCAGCCCCAGCATTTT. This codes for CPSSPQGNQPQHF.

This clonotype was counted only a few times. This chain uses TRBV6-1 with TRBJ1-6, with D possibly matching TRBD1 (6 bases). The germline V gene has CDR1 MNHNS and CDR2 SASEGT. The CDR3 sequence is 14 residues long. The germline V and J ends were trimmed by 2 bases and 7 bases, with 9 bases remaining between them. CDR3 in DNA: TGTGCCAGCAGTGAAACAGGGTCCAATTCACCCCTCCACTTT. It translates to CASSETGSNSPLHF.

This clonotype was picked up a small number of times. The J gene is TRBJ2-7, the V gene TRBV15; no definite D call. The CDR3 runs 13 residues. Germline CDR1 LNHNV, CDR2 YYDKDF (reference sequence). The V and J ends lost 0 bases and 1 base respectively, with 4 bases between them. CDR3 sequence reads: CATSREQSYEQYF. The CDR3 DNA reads TGTGCCACCAGCAGAGAACAGTCCTACGAGCAGTACTTC.

CDR3 protein: CAAGQSNTGELFF. The DNA of the CDR3 is TGTGCCGCTGGACAGTCGAACACCGGGGAGCTGTTTTTT. The chain links TRBV12-3 or TRBV12-4 to TRBJ2-2, with TRBD1 as a possible D gene (6 bases). This CDR3 has 13 residues. V shed 11 bases and J shed 0 bases, with 10 bases lying between them.

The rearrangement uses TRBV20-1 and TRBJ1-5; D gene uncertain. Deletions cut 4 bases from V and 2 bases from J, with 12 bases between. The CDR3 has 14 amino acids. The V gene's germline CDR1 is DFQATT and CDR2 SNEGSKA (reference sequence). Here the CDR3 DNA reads TGCAGTGCTATAACCTTTGGGGGCAATCAGCCCCAGCATTTT. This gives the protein CSAITFGGNQPQHF.

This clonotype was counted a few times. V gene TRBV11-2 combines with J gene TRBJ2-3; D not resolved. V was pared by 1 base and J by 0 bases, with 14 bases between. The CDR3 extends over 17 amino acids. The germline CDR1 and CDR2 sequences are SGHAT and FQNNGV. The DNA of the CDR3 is TGTGCCAGCAGCTTAGGTTTACAGCCTACTAGCACAGATACGCAGTATTTT. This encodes CASSLGLQPTSTDTQYF.

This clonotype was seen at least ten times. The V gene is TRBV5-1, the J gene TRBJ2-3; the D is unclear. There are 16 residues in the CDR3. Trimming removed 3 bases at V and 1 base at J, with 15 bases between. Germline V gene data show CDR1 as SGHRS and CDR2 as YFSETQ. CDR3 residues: CASSSSQSRGTDTQYF. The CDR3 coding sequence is TGCGCCAGCAGCTCCTCACAGTCTAGGGGCACAGATACGCAGTATTTT. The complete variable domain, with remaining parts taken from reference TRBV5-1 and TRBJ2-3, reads KAGVTQTPRYLIKTRGQQVTLSCSPISGHRSVSWYQQTPGQGLQFLFEYFSETQRNKGNFPGRFSGRQFSNSRSEMNVSTLELGDSALYLCASSSSQSRGTDTQYFGPGTRLTVL.

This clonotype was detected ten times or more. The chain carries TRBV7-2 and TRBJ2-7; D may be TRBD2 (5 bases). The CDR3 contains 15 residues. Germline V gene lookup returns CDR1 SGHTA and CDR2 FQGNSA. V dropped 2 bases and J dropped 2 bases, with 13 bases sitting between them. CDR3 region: CASSLRAADTYEQYF. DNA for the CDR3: TGTGCCAGCAGCTTAAGGGCAGCGGATACCTACGAGCAGTACTTC.

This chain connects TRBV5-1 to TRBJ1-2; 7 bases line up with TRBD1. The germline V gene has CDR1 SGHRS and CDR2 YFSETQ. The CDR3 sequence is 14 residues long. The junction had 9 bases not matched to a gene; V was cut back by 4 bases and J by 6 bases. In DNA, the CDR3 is TGCGCCAGCAGCCTAACAGGGGATTCCGATGGCTACACCTTC. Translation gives CASSLTGDSDGYTF.

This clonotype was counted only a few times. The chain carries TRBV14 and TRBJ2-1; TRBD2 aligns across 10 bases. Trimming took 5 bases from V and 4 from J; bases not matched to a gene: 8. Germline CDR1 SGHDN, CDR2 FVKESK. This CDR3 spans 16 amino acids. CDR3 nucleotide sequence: TGTGCCAGCAGCAGTATGCTAGCGGGAGTATACAATGAGCAGTTCTTC. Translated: CASSSMLAGVYNEQFF.

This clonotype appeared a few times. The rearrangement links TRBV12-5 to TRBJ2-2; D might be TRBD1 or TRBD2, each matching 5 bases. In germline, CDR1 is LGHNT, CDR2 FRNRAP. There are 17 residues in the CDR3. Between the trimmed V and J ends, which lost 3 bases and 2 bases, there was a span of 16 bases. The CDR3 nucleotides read TGTGCTAGTGGTTTTACTCCGGGACGACCTAACACCGGGGAGCTGTTTTTT. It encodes CASGFTPGRPNTGELFF.

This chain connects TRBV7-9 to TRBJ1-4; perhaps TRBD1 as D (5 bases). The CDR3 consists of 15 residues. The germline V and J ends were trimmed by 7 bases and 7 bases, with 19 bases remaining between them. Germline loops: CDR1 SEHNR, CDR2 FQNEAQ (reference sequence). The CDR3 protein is CASTHARVRSEKLFF. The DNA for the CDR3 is TGTGCCAGCACACATGCCAGGGTGAGGAGTGAAAAACTGTTTTTT.

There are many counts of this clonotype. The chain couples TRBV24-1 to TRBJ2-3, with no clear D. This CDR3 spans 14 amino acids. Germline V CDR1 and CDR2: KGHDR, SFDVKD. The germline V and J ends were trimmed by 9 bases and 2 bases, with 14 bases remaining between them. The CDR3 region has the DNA TGTGCCACCTCCATTGGCCAGCCCACAGATACGCAGTATTTT. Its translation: CATSIGQPTDTQYF.